These 3 T cell receptor beta chains came from one sample sequenced in a study of T cell responses to AZD1222 COVID-19 vaccine. Sequenced by immunoSEQ multiplex PCR; TCRdb stores in-frame clones only, minus some. Of roughly 76,000 clones in the sample, 86% were seen once. Sequences were derived from peripheral blood, sampled on day 0 of AZD1222 vaccination. Receptors originate from an adult in good health.

The chain combines TRBV6-5 with TRBJ2-7; D possibly corresponds to TRBD2 (7 bases). The V gene lost 8 bases and the J gene lost 0 bases, with 17 bases spanning the gap. The CDR3 consists of 15 residues. Per the germline V gene, CDR1 is MNHEY and CDR2 is SVGAGI. The CDR3 sequence: CASGLRGGASYEQYF. CDR3 sequence (DNA): TGTGCCAGCGGGCTCAGGGGAGGGGCCTCCTACGAGCAGTACTTC.

This clone was recorded only once. The chain uses TRBV9 and TRBJ2-7; TRBD2 aligns across 9 bases. J gave up 3 bases and V 1 base, and 2 bases lay outside the gene matches. This CDR3 contains 14 residues. Germline assignment: CDR1 SGDLS and CDR2 YYNGEE. CDR3 DNA sequence: TGTGCCAGCAGCGTATCTAGCGGGAACTACGAGCAGTACTTC. It translates to CASSVSSGNYEQYF.

In nucleotides, the CDR3 is TGTGCCAGCAGCTCTCTAGCGGGAGTCCTCGAGACCCAGTACTTC. Its translation: CASSSLAGVLETQYF. The rearrangement links TRBV7-2 to TRBJ2-5; 10 nucleotides agree with TRBD2. Germline loops: CDR1 SGHTA, CDR2 FQGNSA. J was trimmed by 5 bases and V by 4 bases; bases with no gene match: 7. This CDR3 has 15 amino acids.